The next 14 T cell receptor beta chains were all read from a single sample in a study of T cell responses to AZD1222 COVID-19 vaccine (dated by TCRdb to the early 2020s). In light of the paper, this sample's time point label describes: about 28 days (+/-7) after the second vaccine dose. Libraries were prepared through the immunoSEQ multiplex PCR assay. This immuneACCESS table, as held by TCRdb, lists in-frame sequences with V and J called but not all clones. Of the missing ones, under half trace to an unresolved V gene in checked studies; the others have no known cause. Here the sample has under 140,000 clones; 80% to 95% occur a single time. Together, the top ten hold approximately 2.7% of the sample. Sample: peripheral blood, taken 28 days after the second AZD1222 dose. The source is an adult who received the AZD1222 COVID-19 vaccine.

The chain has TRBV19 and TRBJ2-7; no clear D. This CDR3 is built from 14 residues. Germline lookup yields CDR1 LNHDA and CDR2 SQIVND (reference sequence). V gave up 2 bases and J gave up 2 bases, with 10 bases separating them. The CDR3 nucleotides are TGTGCCAGTAGTATATCCCCGGTCCCCTACGAGCAGTACTTC. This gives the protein CASSISPVPYEQYF.

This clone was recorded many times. The CDR3 region has the DNA TGTGCCAGCAGTTATCAGGAGGTCGACGAGCAGTACTTC. It is translated as CASSYQEVDEQYF. The chain carries TRBV6-2 or TRBV6-3 and TRBJ2-7; weak D call: TRBD2 (5 bases). CDR1 is MNHEY, CDR2 SVGEGT, per germline. The CDR3 length is 13 residues. Trimming removed 3 bases from V and 5 bases from J, with 11 bases in between.

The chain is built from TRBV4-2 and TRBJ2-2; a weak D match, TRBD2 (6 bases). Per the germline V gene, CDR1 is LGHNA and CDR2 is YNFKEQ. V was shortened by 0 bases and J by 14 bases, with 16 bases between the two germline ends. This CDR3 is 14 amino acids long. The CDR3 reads CASSQDLGAGKLFF. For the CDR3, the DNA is TGTGCCAGCAGCCAAGATCTCGGGGCGGGGAAACTGTTTTTT.

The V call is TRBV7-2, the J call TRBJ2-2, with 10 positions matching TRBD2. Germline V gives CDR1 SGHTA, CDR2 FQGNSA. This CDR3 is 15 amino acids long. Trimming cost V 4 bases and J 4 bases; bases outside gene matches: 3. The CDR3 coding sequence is TGTGCCAGCAGCTATACTAGCGGGGTCACCGGGGAGCTGTTTTTT. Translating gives CASSYTSGVTGELFF.

In nucleotides, the CDR3 is TGCGCCAGCAGCTTGGGCCTAGCGGGCGAGCAGTTCTTC. As protein: CASSLGLAGEQFF. The chain recombines TRBV5-1 with TRBJ2-1; TRBD2 agrees at 8 bases. With V trimmed by 0 bases and J by 10 bases, 3 bases remained unmatched. Germline-derived CDR1 and CDR2 are SGHRS and YFSETQ. This CDR3 is 13 amino acids long.

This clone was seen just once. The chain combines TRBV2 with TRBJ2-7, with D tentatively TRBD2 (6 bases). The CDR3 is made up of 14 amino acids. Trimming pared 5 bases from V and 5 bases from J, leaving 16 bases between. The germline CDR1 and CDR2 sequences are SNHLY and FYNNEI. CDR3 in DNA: TGTGCCAGCAGTCTACTAGCCCCTCGCCACGAGCAGTACTTC. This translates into CASSLLAPRHEQYF.

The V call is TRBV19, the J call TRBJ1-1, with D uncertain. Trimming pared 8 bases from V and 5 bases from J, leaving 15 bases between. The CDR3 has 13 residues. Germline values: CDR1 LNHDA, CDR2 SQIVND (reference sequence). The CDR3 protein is CASFRTRSTEAFF. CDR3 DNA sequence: TGTGCCAGTTTTCGGACCCGCAGTACTGAAGCTTTCTTT. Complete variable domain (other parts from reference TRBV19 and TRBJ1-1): DGGITQSPKYLFRKEGQNVTLSCEQNLNHDAMYWYRQDPGQGLRLIYYSQIVNDFQKGDIAEGYSVSREKKESFPLTVTSAQKNPTAFYLCASFRTRSTEAFFGQGTRLTVV.

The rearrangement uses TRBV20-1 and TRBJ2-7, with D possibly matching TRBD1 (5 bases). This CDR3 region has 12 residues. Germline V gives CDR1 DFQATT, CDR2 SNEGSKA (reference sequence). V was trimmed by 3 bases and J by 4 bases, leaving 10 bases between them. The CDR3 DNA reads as TGCAGTGCTAGTCAAGGGGTGTACGAGCAGTACTTC. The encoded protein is CSASQGVYEQYF.

CDR3 sequence reads: CASSDFVALNTEAFF. The CDR3 nucleotides read TGTGCCAGCAGTGATTTCGTTGCGTTAAACACTGAAGCTTTCTTT. The chain is built from TRBV6-1 and TRBJ1-1; D is undetermined. CDR3 length equals 15 residues. V lost 3 bases, J lost 2 bases, and 13 bases lay in between. Germline lookup yields CDR1 MNHNS and CDR2 SASEGT.

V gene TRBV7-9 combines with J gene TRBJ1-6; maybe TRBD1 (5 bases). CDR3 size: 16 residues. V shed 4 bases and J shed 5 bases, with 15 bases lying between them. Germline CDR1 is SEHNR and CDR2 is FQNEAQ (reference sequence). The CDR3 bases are TGTGCCAGCAGCTCAGGCGCGGCAGGGAATAATTCACCCCTCCACTTT. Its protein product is CASSSGAAGNNSPLHF. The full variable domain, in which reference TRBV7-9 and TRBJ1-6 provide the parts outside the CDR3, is DTGVSQNPRHKITKRGQNVTFRCDPISEHNRLYWYRQTLGQGPEFLTYFQNEAQLEKSRLLSDRFSAERPKGSFSTLEIQRTEQGDSAMYLCASSSGAAGNNSPLHFGNGTRLTVT.

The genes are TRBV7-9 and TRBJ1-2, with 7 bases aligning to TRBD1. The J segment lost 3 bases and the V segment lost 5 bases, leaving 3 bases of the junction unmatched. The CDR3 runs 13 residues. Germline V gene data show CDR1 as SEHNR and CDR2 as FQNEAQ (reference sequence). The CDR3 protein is CASSRGTDYGYTF. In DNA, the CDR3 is TGTGCCAGCAGCCGAGGGACAGACTATGGCTACACCTTC.

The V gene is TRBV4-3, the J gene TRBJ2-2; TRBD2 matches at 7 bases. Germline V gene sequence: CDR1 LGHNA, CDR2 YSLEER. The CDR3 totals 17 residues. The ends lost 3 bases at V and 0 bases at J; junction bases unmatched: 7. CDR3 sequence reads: CASSHPGLAANTGELFF. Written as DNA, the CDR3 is TGCGCCAGCAGCCATCCGGGTCTAGCGGCGAACACCGGGGAGCTGTTTTTT.

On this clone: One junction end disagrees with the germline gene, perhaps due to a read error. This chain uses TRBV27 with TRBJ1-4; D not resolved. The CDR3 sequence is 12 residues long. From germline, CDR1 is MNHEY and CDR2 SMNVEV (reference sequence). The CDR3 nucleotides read TGTGCCAGTAGTTCCTGGGGTGAAAAACTGTTTTTT. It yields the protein CASSSWGEKLFF. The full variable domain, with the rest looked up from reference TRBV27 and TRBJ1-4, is EAQVTQNPRYLITVTGKKLTVTCSQNMNHEYMSWYRQDPGLGLRQIYYSMNVEVTDKGDVPEGYKVSRKEKRNFPLILESPSPNQTSLYFCASSSWGEKLFFGSGTQLSVL.

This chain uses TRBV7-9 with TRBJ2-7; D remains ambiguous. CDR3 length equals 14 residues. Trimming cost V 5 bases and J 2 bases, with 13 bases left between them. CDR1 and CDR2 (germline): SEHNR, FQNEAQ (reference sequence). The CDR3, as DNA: TGTGCCAGCAGCCCACAAGGGCGGACCTACGAGCAGTACTTC. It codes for CASSPQGRTYEQYF.